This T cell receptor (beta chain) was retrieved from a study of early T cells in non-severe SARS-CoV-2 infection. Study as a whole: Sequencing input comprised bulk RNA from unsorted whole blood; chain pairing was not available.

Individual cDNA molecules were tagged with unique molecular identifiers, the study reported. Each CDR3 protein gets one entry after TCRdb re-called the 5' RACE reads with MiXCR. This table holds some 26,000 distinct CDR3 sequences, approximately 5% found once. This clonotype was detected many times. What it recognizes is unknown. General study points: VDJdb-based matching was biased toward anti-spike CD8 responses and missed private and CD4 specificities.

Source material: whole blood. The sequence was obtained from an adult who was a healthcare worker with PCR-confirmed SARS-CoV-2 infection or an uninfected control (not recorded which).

Written as DNA, the CDR3 is TGCGCCAGCAGCTTGAGAACAGACAACACCGGGGAGCTGTTTTTT. Translation: CASSLRTDNTGELFF. The chain employs TRBV5-1 and TRBJ2-2; D is undetermined. The germline V and J ends were trimmed by 1 base and 2 bases, with 9 bases remaining between them. The germline CDR1 and CDR2 sequences are SGHRS and YFSETQ. The CDR3 runs to 15 residues.